This T cell receptor (beta chain) was profiled in a study of cytomegalovirus exposure and HLA in healthy donors. Overall study results and limits: According to a later analysis, most TCR beta chains associated with CMV appeared HLA-restricted.

On this clone itself: Antigen: not known.

In germline, CDR1 is SNHLY, CDR2 FYNNEI. The CDR3 totals 16 residues. V was clipped by 7 bases and J by 5 bases; unmatched bases: 12. The PCR was carried out with 60 Vbeta primers and 13 Jbeta primers. TCRdb's table, derived via immunoSEQ multiplex PCR, lists solely in-frame clones and lacks some. Altogether some 140,000 clones are present, 65% to 85% being singletons, with the ten largest covering over 2.5%. The source of this sequence is a man aged 18 to 35 in good health and CMV-seronegative. The sample taken for sequencing was PBMCs. The chain links TRBV2 to TRBJ2-3; TRBD2 matches 10 bases. This CDR3 is CASIGGSGGAIDTQYF. For the CDR3, the DNA is TGTGCCAGCATAGGTGGGAGCGGGGGGGCCATAGATACGCAGTATTTT.